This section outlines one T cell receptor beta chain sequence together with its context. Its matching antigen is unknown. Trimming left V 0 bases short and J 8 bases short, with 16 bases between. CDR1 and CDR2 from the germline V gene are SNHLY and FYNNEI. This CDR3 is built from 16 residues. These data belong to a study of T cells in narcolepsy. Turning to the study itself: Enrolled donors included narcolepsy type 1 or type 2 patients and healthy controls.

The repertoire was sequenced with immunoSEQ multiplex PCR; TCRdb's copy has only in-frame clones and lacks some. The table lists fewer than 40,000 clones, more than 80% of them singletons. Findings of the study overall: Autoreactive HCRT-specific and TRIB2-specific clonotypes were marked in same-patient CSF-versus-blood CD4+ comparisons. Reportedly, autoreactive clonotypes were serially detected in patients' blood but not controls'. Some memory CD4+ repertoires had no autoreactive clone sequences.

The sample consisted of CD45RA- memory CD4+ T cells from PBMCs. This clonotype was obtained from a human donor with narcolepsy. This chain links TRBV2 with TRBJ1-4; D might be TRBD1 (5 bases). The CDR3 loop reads CASSEALGQGGEKLFF. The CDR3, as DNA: TGTGCCAGCAGTGAAGCGCTTGGGCAGGGAGGCGAAAAACTGTTTTTT.